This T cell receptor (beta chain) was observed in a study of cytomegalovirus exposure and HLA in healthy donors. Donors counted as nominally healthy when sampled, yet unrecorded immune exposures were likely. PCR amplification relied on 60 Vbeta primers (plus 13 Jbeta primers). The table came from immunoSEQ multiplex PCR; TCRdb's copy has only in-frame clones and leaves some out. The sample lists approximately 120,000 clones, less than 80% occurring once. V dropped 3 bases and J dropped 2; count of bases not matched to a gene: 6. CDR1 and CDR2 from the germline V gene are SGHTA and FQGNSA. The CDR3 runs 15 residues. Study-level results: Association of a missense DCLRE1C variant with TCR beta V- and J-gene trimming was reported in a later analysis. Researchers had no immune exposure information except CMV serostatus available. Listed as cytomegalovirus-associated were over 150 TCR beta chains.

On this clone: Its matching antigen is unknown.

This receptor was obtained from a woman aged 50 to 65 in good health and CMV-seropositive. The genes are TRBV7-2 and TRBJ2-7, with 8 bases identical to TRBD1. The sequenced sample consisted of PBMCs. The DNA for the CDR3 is TGTGCCAGCAGCTTTGACCCAGGGGGCACCTACGAGCAGTACTTC. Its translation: CASSFDPGGTYEQYF.